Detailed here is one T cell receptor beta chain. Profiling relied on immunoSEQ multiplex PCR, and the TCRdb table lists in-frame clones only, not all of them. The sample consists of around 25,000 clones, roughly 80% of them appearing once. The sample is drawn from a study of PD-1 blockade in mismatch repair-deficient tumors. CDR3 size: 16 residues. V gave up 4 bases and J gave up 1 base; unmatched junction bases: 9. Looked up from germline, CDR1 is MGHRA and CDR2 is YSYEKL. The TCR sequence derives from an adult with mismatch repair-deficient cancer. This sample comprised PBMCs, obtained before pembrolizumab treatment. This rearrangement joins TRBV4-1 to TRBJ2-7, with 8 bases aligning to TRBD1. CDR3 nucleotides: TGCGCCAGCAGCCCCCTCCCCGGGACAGGTTCCTACGAGCAGTACTTC. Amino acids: CASSPLPGTGSYEQYF.